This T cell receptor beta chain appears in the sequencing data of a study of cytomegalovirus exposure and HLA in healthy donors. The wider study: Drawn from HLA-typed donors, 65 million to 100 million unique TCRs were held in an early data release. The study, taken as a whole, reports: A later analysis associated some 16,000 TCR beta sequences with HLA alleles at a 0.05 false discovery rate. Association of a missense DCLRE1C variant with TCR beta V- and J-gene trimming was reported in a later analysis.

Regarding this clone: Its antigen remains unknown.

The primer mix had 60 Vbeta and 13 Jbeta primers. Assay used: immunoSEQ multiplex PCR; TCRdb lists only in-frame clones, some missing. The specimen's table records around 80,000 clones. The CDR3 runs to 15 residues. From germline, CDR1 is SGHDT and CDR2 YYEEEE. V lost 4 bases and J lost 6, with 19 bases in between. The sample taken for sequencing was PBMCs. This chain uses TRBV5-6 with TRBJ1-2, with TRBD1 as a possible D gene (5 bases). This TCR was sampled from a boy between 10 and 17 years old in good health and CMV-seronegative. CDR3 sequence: CASSGPLGIGDGYTF. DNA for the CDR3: TGTGCCAGCAGCGGTCCCCTGGGGATAGGGGATGGCTACACCTTC.